The rows below give T cell receptor beta chains drawn from one sample of a study of CD8 T cells in Susac syndrome. A single record per CDR3 protein comes from TCRdb applying MiXCR to the immunoSEQ multiplex PCR reads. The repertoire holds roughly 200,000 distinct CDR3 sequences, with approximately 94% as singletons. Sequencing input: CD4+ T cells from PBMCs. Every receptor here comes from a human donor in good health. Both conserved end residues are part of each CDR3. A D gene is named only where the DNA matches it firmly. Clone size is not always given. Where it is, it says once, few, many or a class for expanded clones.

D	length	V	J	size	DNA	CDR3
TRBD1	13	TRBV30	TRBJ1-5	.	TGTGCCTGGCAGGGGGACCGCAATCAGCCCCAGCATTTT	CAWQGDRNQPQHF
.	12	TRBV11-1	TRBJ2-5	.	TGTGCCAGCATTGGGGCACAAGAGACCCAGTACTTC	CASIGAQETQYF
.	12	TRBV30	TRBJ2-1	.	TGTGCCTGGAGTCCATACTTCAATGAGCAGTTCTTC	CAWSPYFNEQFF
.	14	TRBV27	TRBJ2-2	.	TGTGCCAGCAGGAGGACGGCGAACACCGGGGAGCTGTTTTTT	CASRRTANTGELFF
.	13	TRBV3-1	TRBJ1-1	.	TGTGCCAGCAGCCCGGACGGTGGCACTGAAGCTTTCTTT	CASSPDGGTEAFF
TRBD1	13	TRBV3-1	TRBJ2-1	.	TGTGCCAGCAGCCACCAAAACAGGGGCGAGCAGTTCTTC	CASSHQNRGEQFF
.	13	TRBV29-1	TRBJ1-1	.	TGCAGCGTCCAAAGGTCCGAGAACACTGAAGCTTTCTTT	CSVQRSENTEAFF
.	13	TRBV7-2	TRBJ2-3	.	TGTGCCAGCAGTTCCCCCAGCACAGATACGCAGTATTTT	CASSSPSTDTQYF
TRBD2	18	TRBV20-1	TRBJ2-2	once	TGCAGTGCTAGAGATCCCCCCTTGGCGGGAGTGTGGACCGGGGAGCTGTTTTTT	CSARDPPLAGVWTGELFF
.	16	TRBV30	TRBJ1-5	once	TGTGCCTGGAAGTCAGGGTCGGCTAATAGCAATCAGCCCCAGCATTTT	CAWKSGSANSNQPQHF
TRBD1	14	TRBV20-1	TRBJ1-5	.	TGCAGTGCTCTGGACAGGGAGAAGAGTCAGCCCCAGCATTTT	CSALDREKSQPQHF
.	15	TRBV25-1	TRBJ2-7	.	TGTGCCAGCAGTGACAGGGAATCGAGTTTGGACGAGCAGTACTTC	CASSDRESSLDEQYF
.	15	TRBV3-1	TRBJ2-6	.	TGTGCCAGCAGCCACTCAGGGGCTGGGGCCAACGTCCTGACTTTC	CASSHSGAGANVLTF
.	15	TRBV11-2	TRBJ2-2	.	TGTGCCAGCAGCTTAGTGGGACTTCACACCGGGGAGCTGTTTTTT	CASSLVGLHTGELFF
.	11	TRBV28	TRBJ2-1	.	TGTGCCAGCAGTTTCCGTACAGAGCAGTTCTTC	CASSFRTEQFF
TRBD2	13	TRBV12-3/TRBV12-4	TRBJ2-5	.	TGTGCCAGCAGTAATAGCGGGAAAGAGACCCAGTACTTC	CASSNSGKETQYF
.	14	TRBV30	TRBJ1-2	.	TGTGCCTGGGCAGGGACACCTTCTAACTATGGCTACACCTTC	CAWAGTPSNYGYTF
.	8	TRBV11-1	TRBJ1-4	.	TGTGCCAGCAGCTTAGACTTTTTT	CASSLDFF
TRBD2	15	TRBV18	TRBJ2-7	.	TGTGCCAGCTCACCGACGGGAGGGCTTGCTCGGGAGCAGTACTTC	CASSPTGGLAREQYF
.	13	TRBV7-2	TRBJ1-5	.	TGTGCCAGCAGCTTAGCGAGGCTCCAGCCCCAGCATTTT	CASSLARLQPQHF
.	15	TRBV20-1	TRBJ2-7	.	TGCAGTGCTAGAGGGACGGCCGGGGGAGCCTACGAGCAGTACTTC	CSARGTAGGAYEQYF
.	13	TRBV7-7	TRBJ2-5	.	TGTGCTAGCAGCAGGCAGGGTCCAGAGACCCAGTACTTC	CASSRQGPETQYF
TRBD1	17	TRBV15	TRBJ2-7	.	TGTGCCACCAGCAGACCCAGGACAGGTCGGAGCTCCTACGAGCAGTACTTC	CATSRPRTGRSSYEQYF
.	13	TRBV23-1	TRBJ1-5	.	TGCGCCAGCGGCCTAGACAGCGATCAGCCCCAGCATTTT	CASGLDSDQPQHF
.	16	TRBV3-1	TRBJ2-7	.	TGTGCCAGCAGCCAGGGGGCAGGGAGGCGTTCCTACGAGCAGTACTTC	CASSQGAGRRSYEQYF
.	14	TRBV11-2	TRBJ2-7	.	TGTGCCAGCAGCCCGGACCACACCGGTAGACAGCAGTACTTC	CASSPDHTGRQQYF
TRBD2	16	TRBV28	TRBJ2-1	.	TGTGCCAGCAGCCGGAGGGCGGGAGGCTCCTACAATGAGCAGTTCTTC	CASSRRAGGSYNEQFF
TRBD1	13	TRBV29-1	TRBJ1-1	.	TGCAGCGTGGGGACCGGGACAGCAACTGAAGCTTTCTTT	CSVGTGTATEAFF
.	13	TRBV19	TRBJ2-7	.	TGTGCCAGTAGTTACCCTATGTCCTACGAGCAGTACTTC	CASSYPMSYEQYF
.	13	TRBV9	TRBJ2-2	.	TGTGCCAGCAACGGGGCGAACACCGGGGAGCTGTTTTTT	CASNGANTGELFF
.	15	TRBV3-1	TRBJ2-6	once	TGTGCCAGCAGCCAGAAGGGTTCTGGGGCCAACGTCCTGACTTTC	CASSQKGSGANVLTF
.	12	TRBV20-1	TRBJ2-5	.	TGCAGTGTTGACCGGGCCCGGGAGACCCAGTACTTC	CSVDRARETQYF
.	13	TRBV5-4	TRBJ1-2	.	TGTGCCAGCAGCTTTACAGAAAACTATGGCTACACCTTC	CASSFTENYGYTF
.	13	TRBV2	TRBJ2-1	.	TGTGCCAGCACTCTCAGAGCCTACAATGAGCAGTTCTTC	CASTLRAYNEQFF
TRBD2	14	TRBV12-3/TRBV12-4	TRBJ2-5	.	TGTGCCAGCAGTTTGGCGGGAGGAAAAGAGACCCAGTACTTC	CASSLAGGKETQYF
TRBD2	17	TRBV5-1	TRBJ2-5	.	TGCGCCAGCAGCTCGGGACTAGCGGGAGGTTACGGAGAGACCCAGTACTTC	CASSSGLAGGYGETQYF
TRBD1	13	TRBV7-3	TRBJ2-1	.	TGTGCCAGCAGCTGGGGACAGAACAATGAGCAGTTCTTC	CASSWGQNNEQFF
.	13	TRBV24-1	TRBJ2-7	once	TGTGCCACCAGTGATAGCGGAGCCTACGAGCAGTACTTC	CATSDSGAYEQYF
TRBD1	11	TRBV29-1	TRBJ1-2	.	TGTGACAGGGGGCTTCACTATGGCTACACCTTC	CDRGLHYGYTF
.	13	TRBV30	TRBJ2-3	.	TGTGCCTGGAGTGGGCTAGGCCAGGGTACGCAGTATTTT	CAWSGLGQGTQYF
.	14	TRBV5-1	TRBJ2-7	.	TGCGCCAGCAGCTTGGACAGCGGATCCTACGAGCAGTACTTC	CASSLDSGSYEQYF
.	16	TRBV28	TRBJ2-6	once	TGTGCCAGCAGTTTATTGACAGCCTCTGGGGCCAACGTCCTGACTTTC	CASSLLTASGANVLTF
TRBD2	18	TRBV27	TRBJ2-7	.	TGTGCCAGCAGTTTACCTAGCGGGAGATCTCTAAGGGGCTACGAGCAGTACTTC	CASSLPSGRSLRGYEQYF
TRBD2	15	TRBV7-2	TRBJ2-3	.	TGTGCCAGCAGACGTAGCGGGAGCGGTGCAGATACGCAGTATTTT	CASRRSGSGADTQYF
TRBD1	14	TRBV7-8	TRBJ2-1	.	TGTGCCAGCAGCTTAGAGGGACAGGGAAGGAGGCAGTTCTTC	CASSLEGQGRRQFF
.	14	TRBV6-1	TRBJ1-5	.	TGTGCCACTCTTGAGAACGAGAGGGGAAGGCCCCAGCATTTT	CATLENERGRPQHF
.	13	TRBV18	TRBJ1-5	.	TGTGCCAGCTCACCCGAACTGGGCCAGCCCCAGCATTTT	CASSPELGQPQHF
.	14	TRBV3-1	TRBJ1-3	.	TGTGCCAGCAGCTTTGGGGGGACGGGAAACACCATATATTTT	CASSFGGTGNTIYF
.	15	TRBV19	TRBJ2-6	.	TGTGCCAGTAGTATGGCGCAGGCAGGGGCCAACGTCCTGACTTTC	CASSMAQAGANVLTF
.	10	TRBV3-1	TRBJ1-2	.	TGTGCCTCTGTCCCCTATGGCTACACCTTC	CASVPYGYTF
TRBD1	13	TRBV30	TRBJ1-2	.	TGTGCCTGGCGTCGGGACAGCAACTATGGCTACACCTTC	CAWRRDSNYGYTF
.	13	TRBV12-3/TRBV12-4	TRBJ1-5	.	TGTGCCAGCAAACGGGACACCAATCAGCCCCAGCATTTT	CASKRDTNQPQHF
.	12	TRBV20-1	TRBJ2-5	.	TGCAGTGCTAGAGCTCCTCAAGAGACCCAGTACTTC	CSARAPQETQYF
.	13	TRBV30	TRBJ1-1	once	TGTGCCTGGAGTGTGGACACGGGATTAGGGGCTTTCTTT	CAWSVDTGLGAFF
.	16	TRBV20-1	TRBJ2-5	.	TGCAGTGCTAAGGCTGAGGCGGGAATTTCGGGAGAGACCCAGTACTTC	CSAKAEAGISGETQYF